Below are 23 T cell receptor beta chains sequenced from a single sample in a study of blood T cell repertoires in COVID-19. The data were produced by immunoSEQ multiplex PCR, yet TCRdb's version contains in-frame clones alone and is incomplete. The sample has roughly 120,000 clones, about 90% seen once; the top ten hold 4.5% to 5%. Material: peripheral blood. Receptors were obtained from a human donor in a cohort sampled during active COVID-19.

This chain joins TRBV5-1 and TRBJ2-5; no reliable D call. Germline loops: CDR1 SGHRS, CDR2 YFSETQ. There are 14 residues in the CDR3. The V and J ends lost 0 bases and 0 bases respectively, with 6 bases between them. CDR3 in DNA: TGCGCCAGCAGCTTGGTTGGCAACCAAGAGACCCAGTACTTC. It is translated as CASSLVGNQETQYF.

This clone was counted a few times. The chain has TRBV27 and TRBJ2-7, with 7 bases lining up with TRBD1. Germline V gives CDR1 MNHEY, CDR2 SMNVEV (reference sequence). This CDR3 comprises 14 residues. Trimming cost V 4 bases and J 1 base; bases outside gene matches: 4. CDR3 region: CASSYRDSSYEQYF. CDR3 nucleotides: TGTGCCAGCAGTTACCGGGACAGTTCCTACGAGCAGTACTTC.

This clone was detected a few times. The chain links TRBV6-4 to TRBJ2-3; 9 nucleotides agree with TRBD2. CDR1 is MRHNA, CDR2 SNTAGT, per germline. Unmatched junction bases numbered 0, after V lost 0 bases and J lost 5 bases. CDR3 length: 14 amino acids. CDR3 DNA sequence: TGTGCCAGCAGTGACTCTAGCGGGGGAGATACGCAGTATTTT. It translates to CASSDSSGGDTQYF.

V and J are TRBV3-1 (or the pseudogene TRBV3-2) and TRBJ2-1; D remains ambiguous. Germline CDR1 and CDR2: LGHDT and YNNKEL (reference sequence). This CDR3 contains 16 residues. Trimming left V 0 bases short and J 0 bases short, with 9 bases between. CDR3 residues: CASSQDYRSSYNEQFF. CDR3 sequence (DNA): TGTGCCAGCAGCCAAGATTACCGGAGCTCCTACAATGAGCAGTTCTTC.

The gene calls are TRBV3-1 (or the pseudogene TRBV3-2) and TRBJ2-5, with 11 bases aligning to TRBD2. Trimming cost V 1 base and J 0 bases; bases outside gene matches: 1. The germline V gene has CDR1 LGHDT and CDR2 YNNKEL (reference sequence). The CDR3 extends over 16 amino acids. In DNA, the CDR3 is TGTGCCAGCAGCCAAGGGACTAGCGGGTACCAAGAGACCCAGTACTTC. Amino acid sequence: CASSQGTSGYQETQYF.

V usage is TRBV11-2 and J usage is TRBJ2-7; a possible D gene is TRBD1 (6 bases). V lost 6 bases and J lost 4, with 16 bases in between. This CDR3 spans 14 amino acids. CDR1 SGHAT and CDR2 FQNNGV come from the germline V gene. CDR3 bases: TGTGCCAGCAGGCGAATCAGGGGTGGGTACGAGCAGTACTTC. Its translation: CASRRIRGGYEQYF.

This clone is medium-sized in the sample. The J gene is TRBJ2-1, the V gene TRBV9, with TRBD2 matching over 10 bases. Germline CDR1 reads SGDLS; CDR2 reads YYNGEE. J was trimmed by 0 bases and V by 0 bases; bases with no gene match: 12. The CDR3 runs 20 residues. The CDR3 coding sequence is TGTGCCAGCAGCGTAGAAGTGACTAGCGGGCCACCGAGCTCCTACAATGAGCAGTTCTTC. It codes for CASSVEVTSGPPSSYNEQFF.

The CDR3 here is CSVEDNAQPKRPGNQPQHF. DNA for the CDR3: TGCAGCGTTGAAGATAACGCACAACCCAAACGTCCTGGCAATCAGCCCCAGCATTTT. This chain uses TRBV29-1 with TRBJ1-5; D gene unclear. V shed 0 bases and J shed 2 bases, with 23 bases lying between them. CDR1 and CDR2 (germline): SQVTM, ANQGSEA. The CDR3 contains 19 residues.

Here the CDR3 DNA reads TGTGCCGTCCGGGACAGTGCCAGCGAGCAGTACTTC. Translating gives CAVRDSASEQYF. The rearrangement joins TRBV6-5 to TRBJ2-7; 7 bases map to TRBD1. The V gene's germline CDR1 is MNHEY and CDR2 SVGAGI. This CDR3 comprises 12 residues. J lost 6 bases, V lost 11 bases, and 10 bases had no gene match.

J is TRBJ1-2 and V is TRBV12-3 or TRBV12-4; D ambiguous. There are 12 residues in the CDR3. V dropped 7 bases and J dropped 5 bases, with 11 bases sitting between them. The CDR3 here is CASTLGVYGYTF. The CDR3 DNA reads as TGTGCCAGCACCCTTGGAGTGTATGGCTACACCTTC.

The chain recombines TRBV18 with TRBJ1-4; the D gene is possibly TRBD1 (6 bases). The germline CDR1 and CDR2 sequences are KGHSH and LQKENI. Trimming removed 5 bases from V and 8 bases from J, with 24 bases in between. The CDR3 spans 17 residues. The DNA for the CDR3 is TGTGCCAGCTCATCCCCGGCAACAGGGTTATATAGCGAAAAACTGTTTTTT. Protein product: CASSSPATGLYSEKLFF.

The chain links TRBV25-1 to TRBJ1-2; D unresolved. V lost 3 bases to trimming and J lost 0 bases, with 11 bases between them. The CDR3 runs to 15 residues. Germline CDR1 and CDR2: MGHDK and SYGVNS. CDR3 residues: CASSDWEDANYGYTF. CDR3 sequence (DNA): TGTGCCAGCAGTGACTGGGAGGACGCTAACTATGGCTACACCTTC.

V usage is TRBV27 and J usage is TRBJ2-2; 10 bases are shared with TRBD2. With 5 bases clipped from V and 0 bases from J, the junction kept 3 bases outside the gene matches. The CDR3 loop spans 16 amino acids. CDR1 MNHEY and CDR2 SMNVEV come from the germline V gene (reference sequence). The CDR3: CASSQLAGTNTGELFF. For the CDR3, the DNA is TGTGCCAGCAGTCAACTAGCGGGAACGAACACCGGGGAGCTGTTTTTT.

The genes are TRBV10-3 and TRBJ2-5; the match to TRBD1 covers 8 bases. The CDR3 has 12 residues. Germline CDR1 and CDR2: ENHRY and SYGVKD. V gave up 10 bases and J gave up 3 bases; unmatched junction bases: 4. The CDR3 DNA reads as TGTGCCACACAGGGGGTAGAAGAGACCCAGTACTTC. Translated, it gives CATQGVEETQYF.

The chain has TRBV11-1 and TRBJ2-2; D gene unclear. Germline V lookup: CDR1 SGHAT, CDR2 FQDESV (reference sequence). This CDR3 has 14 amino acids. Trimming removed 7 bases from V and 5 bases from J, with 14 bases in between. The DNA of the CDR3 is TGTGCCAGCACTACCGGTTTAGATACCGGGGAGCTGTTTTTT. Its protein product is CASTTGLDTGELFF.

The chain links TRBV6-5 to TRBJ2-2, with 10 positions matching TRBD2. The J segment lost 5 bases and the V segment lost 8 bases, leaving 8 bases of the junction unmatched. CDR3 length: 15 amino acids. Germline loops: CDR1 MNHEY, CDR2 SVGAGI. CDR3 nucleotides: TGTGCCAGCCTAATACTAGCGGGATCAACCGGGGAGCTGTTTTTT. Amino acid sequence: CASLILAGSTGELFF.

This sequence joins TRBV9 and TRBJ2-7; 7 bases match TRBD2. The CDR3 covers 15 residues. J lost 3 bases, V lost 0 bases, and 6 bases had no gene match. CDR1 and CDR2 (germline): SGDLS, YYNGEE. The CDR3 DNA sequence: TGTGCCAGCAGCGTAGGGGAGGGGAGCTACTACGAGCAGTACTTC. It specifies CASSVGEGSYYEQYF.

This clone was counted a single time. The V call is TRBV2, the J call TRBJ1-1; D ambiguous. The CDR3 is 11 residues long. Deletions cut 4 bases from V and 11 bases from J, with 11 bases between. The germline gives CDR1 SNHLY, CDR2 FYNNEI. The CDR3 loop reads CASSAPAVAFF. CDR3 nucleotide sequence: TGTGCCAGCAGTGCCCCAGCGGTGGCTTTCTTT.

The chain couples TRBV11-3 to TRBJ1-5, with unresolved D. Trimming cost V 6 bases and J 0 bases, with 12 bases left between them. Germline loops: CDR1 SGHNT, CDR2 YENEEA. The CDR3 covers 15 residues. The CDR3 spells CASRVVGRSNQPQHF. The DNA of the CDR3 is TGTGCCAGCAGGGTAGTGGGCCGTAGCAATCAGCCCCAGCATTTT.

CDR3 sequence: CASSVFLASYNEQFF. The CDR3 DNA follows: TGTGCCAGCAGCGTTTTCCTAGCCTCCTACAATGAGCAGTTCTTC. The chain joins TRBV9 to TRBJ2-1; a possible D gene is TRBD2 (5 bases). The CDR3 spans 15 residues. CDR1 is SGDLS and CDR2 is YYNGEE in the germline V gene. V shed 2 bases and J shed 0 bases, with 9 bases lying between them.

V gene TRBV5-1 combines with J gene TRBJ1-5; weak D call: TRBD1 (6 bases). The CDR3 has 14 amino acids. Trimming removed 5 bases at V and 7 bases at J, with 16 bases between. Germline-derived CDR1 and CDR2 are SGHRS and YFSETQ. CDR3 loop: CASSRGGARQPQHF. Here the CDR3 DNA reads TGCGCCAGCAGTCGCGGGGGGGCGCGACAGCCCCAGCATTTT.

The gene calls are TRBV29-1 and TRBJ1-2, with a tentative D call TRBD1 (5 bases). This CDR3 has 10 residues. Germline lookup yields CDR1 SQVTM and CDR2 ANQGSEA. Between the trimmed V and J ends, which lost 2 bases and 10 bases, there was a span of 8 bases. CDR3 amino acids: CSVEQGAYTF. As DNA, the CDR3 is TGCAGCGTTGAACAGGGTGCCTACACCTTC. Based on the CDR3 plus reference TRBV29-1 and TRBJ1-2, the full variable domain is SAVISQKPSRDICQRGTSLTIQCQVDSQVTMMFWYRQQPGQSLTLIATANQGSEATYESGFVIDKFPISRPNLTFSTLTVSNMSPEDSSIYLCSVEQGAYTFGSGTRLTVV.

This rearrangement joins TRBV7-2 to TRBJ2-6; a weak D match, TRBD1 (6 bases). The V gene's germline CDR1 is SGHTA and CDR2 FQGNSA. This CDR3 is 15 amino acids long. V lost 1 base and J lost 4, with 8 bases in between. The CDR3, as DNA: TGTGCCAGCAGCTTAGGGGGGCTCGGGGCCAACGTCCTGACTTTC. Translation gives CASSLGGLGANVLTF.